The entry below gives a single T cell receptor (beta chain) sequence along with its context. The target of this receptor is not known. Base qualities are not recorded, but no much larger clone differs from it by a single base. The same CDR3 can be traced to other DNA sequences in this sample. This sample was included in a study of cytomegalovirus exposure and HLA in healthy donors (dated by TCRdb to about 2017). In the study overall: An earlier analysis of 587 of the donors reported approximately 280 Gb of sequence data and roughly 120 million unique TCR beta sequences obtained from around 180 million T cells. An early release covering about 600 HLA-typed donors comprised 250 to 350 gigabases of sequencing data and tens of millions of unique TCR sequences. The genetic ancestry cluster associated with self-reported Caucasian donors included about 84% of the roughly 400 genotyped donors. The study aimed to test whether cataloging public T cell receptors could reveal signatures of past pathogen exposure. The study used immunosequencing to profile the T cell repertoires of approximately 690 subjects and linked those repertoires to cytomegalovirus serostatus. Besides the first cohort of approximately 670 subjects, a separate validation cohort made up of roughly 130 different subjects was used. To predict cytomegalovirus infection status, the study brought together high-throughput TCR immunosequencing, statistical association of individual TCRs with disease status, and machine learning. A later analysis re-analyzed previously published TCR beta repertoires from 666 donors and added high-resolution HLA genotyping to study TCR occurrence patterns. Rather than drawing on any new phenotypic data, the later analysis identified candidate immune exposures from TCR beta sequences and the way those sequences occurred across donors. An earlier analysis of 587 of the donors used high-throughput TCR beta sequencing to judge whether each TCR beta V gene segment behaved as functional or pseudogenic. Donor age, sex, ethnicity and CMV serostatus were compiled together with the repertoire data. In a later genetic analysis, genome-wide SNP genotypes for about 55% of the roughly 700 donors were used, and that subset was treated as a discovery cohort. All discovery cohort repertoires had been generated using a single sequencing platform. Both class I and class II loci were covered by HLA typing, at four-digit resolution. The number of typed donors differed by locus: about 620-640 for A, B, C, DRB1 and DQB1; 500 to 550 for DQA1; approximately 600 for DPA1; and 400 to 480 for DPB1. A few DR-DQ haplotypes were handled as single units for association and clustering because linkage in the cohort was strong. Among 350 to 400 genotyped donors of the cohort, an average of about 240,000 unique TCR beta nucleotide sequences were sequenced per donor, around a sixth of them non-productive.

Overall study outcomes, separate from this receptor: Across donors, most TCR sequences were observed very rarely, whereas some public TCRs were present in many individuals. The only immune exposure information available for the cohort was CMV serostatus. A cluster of highly shared sequence variants was judged likely to represent a technical artifact of the sequencing pipeline. Over 15 rarely observed V segments, including chromosome 9 orphons, were excluded from the earlier analysis of 550 to 700 of the donors because counts were too low. Because some donors lacked HLA typing at each locus, the association tests relied only on the typed subset. Cytomegalovirus status was reported to be diagnosed by the classifier with high specificity and sensitivity in both the original and validation cohorts. According to a later analysis, most CMV-associated TCR beta chains appeared to be HLA-restricted, and the HLA associations seemed to be driven largely by CMV exposure. Linkage disequilibrium might explain the correlated functional status among segregating V segments, but an unknown experimental factor could not be ruled out. The study listed 150 to 200 TCR beta chains as associated with cytomegalovirus. This cohort had only TCR beta chains sequenced, and the lack of alpha or paired-chain data limited which features could be detected. Presence/absence analyses assumed roughly uniform sequencing depth across donors, an assumption that may not hold. It was suggested by the authors that the approach could potentially be generalized to other disease states and immunological phenotypes. A later genetic analysis reported fewer N-insertions in productive TCRs among donors in an Asian-associated ancestry cluster than the roughly 650-donor mean. In vitro tests confirmed that a few of the cytomegalovirus-associated TCR beta chains recognize cytomegalovirus antigens. In a later analysis, HLA-associated TCR beta chains were found to be more clonally expanded and to have lower generation probabilities than equally common non-associated chains. A further reported finding was that TCR beta sequences accurately predicted the HLA-A and HLA-B alleles for most subjects in the first cohort. A later genetic analysis associated a missense DCLRE1C variant with V-gene and J-gene trimming of TCR beta chains, and an independent cohort replicated the association. In a later analysis, 16,951 TCR beta sequences were associated with specific HLA alleles at a false discovery rate of 0.05. According to a later analysis, TCR association rates differed among HLA loci, with DRB1 alleles showing the most associated TCRs and HLA-C alleles showing the fewest. A later analysis reported that several top co-occurrence clusters appeared linked to parvovirus B19, influenza, CMV and Epstein-Barr virus. Assigning TCR associations to individual alleles was difficult when HLA alleles, especially DR and DQ, strongly co-occurred. Because the 87-base-pair reads could not distinguish some IMGT-functional V segments, including TRBV6-2 and TRBV6-3, those segments were excluded. In an earlier analysis of about 600 of the donors, most TCR beta V segments appeared in productive rearrangements about 87% or about 30% of the time, broadly matching IMGT annotations.

Library preparation used the immunoSEQ multiplex PCR assay. A mixture of 60 forward primers for TCR Vbeta segments and 13 reverse primers for TCR Jbeta segments was used in the multiplex PCR. The CDR3 region of rearranged TCR beta genes was amplified from genomic DNA by a multiplex PCR assay. Amplified TCR beta libraries were sequenced as 87-base-pair reads on the Illumina HiSeq System. Regarding the original processing steps: A later analysis tallied 80 million to 95 million unique TCR beta chains across the 650 to 750 repertoires, and some 10 million of those chains were shared by two or more donors. Raw reads were error-corrected and collapsed into unique sequences with a nearest-neighbor algorithm that merged closely related sequences to remove PCR and sequencing errors. CDR3 sequences were aligned to IMGT reference sequences to assign V, D and J gene segments. For a sequence to be retained, at least a six-nucleotide match to both a V gene segment and a J gene segment was required. A rearrangement counted as productive if the CDR3 had no stop codons and remained in frame with V and J, and every other rearrangement counted as non-productive. CDR3 was defined by IMGT convention, running from the second conserved V-encoded cysteine to the conserved J-encoded phenylalanine. The earlier analysis of about 640 of the donors excluded any sequence lacking an unambiguous match to a single V gene segment. In an earlier analysis of roughly 600 of the donors, a V segment was called functional when productive rearrangements were above 56.7%, and segregating when the standard deviation between donors exceeded 5%. A statistical classification framework was built for diagnosing cytomegalovirus status from the catalog of TCR beta chain sequences. In a later analysis, V and J genes were assigned by comparing TCR nucleotide sequences against IMGT/GENE-DB human TR gene sequences. In a later analysis, CDR3 sequences and most-parsimonious VDJ recombination scenarios were assigned using the TCRdist pipeline. In a later analysis, each TCR beta chain was defined by its CDR3 amino acid sequence together with its V-gene family, and reads without a unique V-gene family were excluded. In a later analysis, 450 to 600 highly shared, low-generation-probability nucleotide sequences were removed to address suspected cross-contamination and a sequencing artifact. In a later analysis, a clonal expansion index for each public chain was calculated from normalized within-repertoire ranks of inferred template counts. A later analysis computed generation probabilities with a VDJ recombination model fitted to out-of-frame rearrangements, and checked the results against IGoR. In a later analysis, hypergeometric tests were used to score TCR-TCR, TCR-HLA and TCR-CMV co-occurrence, with a repertoire-size bias correction applied to TCR pairs. In a later analysis, false discovery rates were estimated by permuting HLA or CMV assignments 20 times. A later analysis grouped co-occurring TCRs with DBSCAN, adding TCRdist sequence similarity when clustering within HLA-allele-positive subsets. Repertoires with fewer than 30,000 or more than 120,000 public chains, plus five repertoires with anomalous nucleotide sharing, were excluded from co-occurrence clustering. TCRdb took over this immuneACCESS table, retaining in-frame rearrangements with V and J assigned. Such tables are incomplete; in checked studies, under half of the missing clones stem from an unresolved V gene, and the remainder is unexplained. That table is the source of V, J and clone size, and D and trimming were worked out from the DNA. In this sample the table shows approximately 100,000 clones, over 75% of which occur a single time. About a tenth of the sample goes to the ten largest clones.

The cohort comprised some 680 healthy bone marrow donors. At the time of sampling, all cohort members were nominally healthy, though unrecorded immune exposures were likely present. The donor tested CMV seropositive, placing the donor among the roughly 300 seropositive members of the cohort. Every donor gave a peripheral blood sample, and the peripheral blood mononuclear cells from that sample were used for TCR beta sequencing. Genomic DNA was extracted from the blood cell samples with the Qiagen DNeasy Blood Extraction Kit. The CDR3 goes from the cysteine to the phenylalanine over 16 residues. Of all the DNA, just the CDR3 is kept, 48 bases in frame from base 1. V is clipped by 3 bases and J by 3 bases, and the sequence between their germline boundaries is 16 bases long. CDR1 and CDR2, per the germline V gene (reference sequence), are LNHNV and YYDKDF.

Sample: PBMCs. The rearrangement joined TRBV15 to TRBJ2-3, with a weak D call of TRBD2 (6 bases match). This clonotype was sampled from a man aged 40-55 years in good health and CMV-seropositive. The DNA reads as follows: TGTGCCACCAGCAGGCCAAGAGCGGGTGAAACAGATACGCAGTATTTT. This translates into CATSRPRAGETDTQYF.